Below, 18 T cell receptor beta chains from the same sample are listed, as sequenced in a study of identical twins. A single record per CDR3 protein comes from TCRdb applying MiXCR to the 5' RACE reads. The sample yields 430,000 or so distinct CDR3 sequences, approximately 24% seen once. A further study also used this sample, focusing on T cells expressing NK-cell markers.

Sequences were obtained from CD4+ T cells sorted from blood. Receptors were obtained from a woman younger than 30 in good health.

This clonotype was counted between two and nine times. The V gene is TRBV29-1, the J gene TRBJ2-7; 8 bases fit TRBD1. This CDR3 comprises 13 residues. The V segment lost 7 bases and the J segment 1 base; nucleotides outside the gene matches: 6. Germline V CDR1 and CDR2: SQVTM, ANQGSEA. CDR3 DNA: TGCAGCGCTGGGACAGGAATTTCCTACGAGCAGTACTTC. Translated, it gives CSAGTGISYEQYF.

The chain links TRBV4-3 to TRBJ2-2; 7 bases line up with TRBD2. With V trimmed by 0 bases and J by 6 bases, 4 bases remained unmatched. CDR1 and CDR2 from the germline V gene are LGHNA and YSLEER. This CDR3 contains 15 residues. The CDR3 DNA follows: TGCGCCAGCAGCCAAGATTGGGGGGGAGCCGGGGAGCTGTTTTTT. Translated: CASSQDWGGAGELFF.

J is TRBJ1-2 and V is TRBV20-1; D is uncertain. The CDR3 loop spans 13 amino acids. Germline V CDR1 and CDR2: DFQATT, SNEGSKA (reference sequence). V lost 5 bases, J lost 5 bases, and 15 bases lay in between. In DNA form, the CDR3 reads TGCAGTGCTTCCCCCGGAACTGGGTATGGCTACACCTTC. Residues: CSASPGTGYGYTF.

The CDR3 loop is CASSKGLRQSYEQYF. CDR3 sequence (DNA): TGTGCCAGCAGCAAAGGATTGAGACAGTCCTACGAGCAGTACTTC. The chain has TRBV21-1 and TRBJ2-7; TRBD1 was called by the table and not checked on the DNA. TRBV21-1 is labeled a pseudogene. CDR3 size: 15 residues.

This clonotype appeared many times. The gene calls are TRBV29-1 and TRBJ1-1, with 9 bases aligning to TRBD1. V was clipped by 6 bases and J by 6 bases; unmatched bases: 17. The CDR3 is 16 residues long. Germline assignment: CDR1 SQVTM and CDR2 ANQGSEA. DNA of the CDR3: TGCAGCGTGACTCCTACCGGGACAGGGAAGGACGCTGAAGCTTTCTTT. Translating gives CSVTPTGTGKDAEAFF. The full variable domain, completed using reference TRBV29-1 and TRBJ1-1, is SAVISQKPSRDICQRGTSLTIQCQVDSQVTMMFWYRQQPGQSLTLIATANQGSEATYESGFVIDKFPISRPNLTFSTLTVSNMSPEDSSIYLCSVTPTGTGKDAEAFFGQGTRLTVV.

At least ten counts were recorded for this clonotype. This chain uses TRBV12-3 or TRBV12-4 with TRBJ2-3; 7 bases map to TRBD1. The junction had 5 bases not matched to a gene; V was cut back by 6 bases and J by 2 bases. The CDR3 consists of 14 residues. The CDR3: CASSQDRATDTQYF. Written as DNA, the CDR3 is TGTGCCAGCAGCCAAGACAGGGCCACAGATACGCAGTATTTT.

CDR3 amino acids: CASSPGQDNQPQHF. The CDR3 coding sequence is TGTGCCAGCAGCCCCGGACAGGATAATCAGCCCCAGCATTTT. The V gene is TRBV3-1, the J gene TRBJ1-5, with 7 nucleotides matching TRBD1. Germline CDR1 reads LGHDT; CDR2 reads YNNKEL (reference sequence). CDR3 length: 14 amino acids. Losses at the gene ends were 4 bases for V and 4 bases for J; bases not matched to a gene: 4.

This clonotype was seen more than once but under ten times. The rearrangement joins TRBV7-8 to TRBJ2-1; D unresolved. Trimming shortened V by 5 bases and J by 6 bases, and 8 bases separated the two germline ends. The CDR3 is 12 residues long. Germline V gives CDR1 SGHVS, CDR2 FQNEAQ. CDR3 residues: CASSRLSNEQFF. DNA for the CDR3: TGTGCCAGCAGCCGGTTAAGCAATGAGCAGTTCTTC.

This chain joins TRBV30 and TRBJ1-4; D is ambiguous. V lost 1 base, J lost 8 bases, and 5 bases lay in between. This CDR3 has 11 amino acids. CDR1 is GTSNPN, CDR2 SVGIG, per germline (reference sequence). In DNA form, the CDR3 reads TGTGCCTGGAGTGGCAGCGAAAAACTGTTTTTT. Amino acids: CAWSGSEKLFF.

This sequence joins TRBV6-1 and TRBJ2-7; 8 positions agree with TRBD2. This CDR3 is built from 14 residues. The junction had 13 bases not matched to a gene; V was cut back by 10 bases and J by 5 bases. The germline CDR1 and CDR2 sequences are MNHNS and SASEGT. The CDR3 reads CATAGSSGSHEQYF. The CDR3 coding sequence is TGTGCCACCGCGGGGTCCAGCGGGAGCCACGAGCAGTACTTC.

This clonotype was found a few times. The rearrangement uses TRBV7-9 and TRBJ1-5; D gene ambiguous. Germline loops: CDR1 SEHNR, CDR2 FQNEAQ (reference sequence). The ends were cut back, 5 bases at V and 4 bases at J, with 6 bases in the middle. CDR3 length equals 12 residues. CDR3 in amino acids: CASSNKNQPQHF. In DNA, the CDR3 is TGTGCCAGCAGCAATAAAAATCAGCCCCAGCATTTT.

This clonotype has a handful of counts. The rearrangement links TRBV10-3 to TRBJ2-2, with 14 bases that match TRBD2. Germline CDR1 reads ENHRY; CDR2 reads SYGVKD. The CDR3 totals 18 residues. The J segment lost 4 bases and the V segment lost 7 bases, leaving 11 bases of the junction unmatched. This CDR3 reads CAIKDSRTSGGLTGELFF. Written as DNA, the CDR3 is TGTGCCATCAAAGACTCCCGGACTAGCGGGGGGCTCACCGGGGAGCTGTTTTTT.

The rearrangement uses TRBV7-8 and TRBJ2-1; 12 bases agree with TRBD2. The CDR3 is 17 amino acids. The ends lost 5 bases at V and 3 bases at J; junction bases unmatched: 8. Germline CDR1 reads SGHVS; CDR2 reads FQNEAQ. CDR3: CASSQKTSGSIYNEQFF. The CDR3, as DNA: TGTGCCAGCAGCCAAAAGACTAGCGGGAGCATCTACAATGAGCAGTTCTTC.

This clonotype was recorded only once. The V call is TRBV29-1, the J call TRBJ2-7, with D possibly TRBD2 on 7 matching bases. CDR1 and CDR2 (germline): SQVTM, ANQGSEA. The germline V and J ends were trimmed by 3 bases and 7 bases, with 16 bases remaining between them. The CDR3 has 13 amino acids. CDR3 in DNA: TGCAGCGTTGATTTGTCCAGGGGAGGGGAGCAGTACTTC. This codes for CSVDLSRGGEQYF.

The chain uses TRBV7-9 and TRBJ1-1; a weak D match, TRBD1 (5 bases). V lost 1 base to trimming and J lost 3 bases, with 12 bases between them. This CDR3 has 15 residues. The germline CDR1 and CDR2 sequences are SEHNR and FQNEAQ (reference sequence). CDR3 loop: CASSLVRDGDTEAFF. DNA of the CDR3: TGTGCCAGCAGCTTAGTCCGGGACGGGGACACTGAAGCTTTCTTT.

Only a few counts were recorded for this clonotype. The chain links TRBV30 to TRBJ2-1; D is uncertain. The CDR3 contains 15 residues. V was trimmed by 2 bases and J by 0 bases, leaving 11 bases between them. In germline, CDR1 is GTSNPN, CDR2 SVGIG (reference sequence). The CDR3 region is CAWSRLASSYNEQFF. The CDR3 region has the DNA TGTGCCTGGAGTCGCCTGGCAAGCTCCTACAATGAGCAGTTCTTC.

V and J are TRBV6-2 or TRBV6-3 and TRBJ2-1; no firm D call. The length of the CDR3 is 12 residues. The V end lost 4 bases, the J end lost 9 bases, and 10 bases lay between the germline ends. Germline V gene sequence: CDR1 MNHEY, CDR2 SVGEGT. The CDR3 region is CASSSRSSEQFF. The CDR3 DNA is TGTGCCAGCAGTTCTCGCTCGAGTGAGCAGTTCTTC.

This clonotype was picked up a small number of times. The chain has TRBV6-1 and TRBJ2-1, with 9 bases aligning to TRBD2. Trimming at V came to 3 bases and at J to 7 bases, leaving 4 bases not matched to a gene. CDR1 and CDR2 (germline): MNHNS, SASEGT. This CDR3 spans 14 amino acids. This CDR3 reads CASSEGLARNEQFF. The CDR3 nucleotides are TGTGCCAGCAGTGAGGGACTAGCAAGAAATGAGCAGTTCTTC.